Following are 3 T cell receptor beta chains from one sample sequenced in a study of T cell changes during pregnancy in multiple sclerosis. Here immunoSEQ multiplex PCR was the method, and the copy in TCRdb shows in-frame clones only, minus some. Of about 60,000 clones in the sample, roughly 93% were seen once. Sequencing used peripheral blood, obtained in the second trimester of pregnancy. The receptor set was obtained from a female donor with multiple sclerosis, enrolled in a pregnancy study.

This clone was observed once. The genes are TRBV2 and TRBJ1-5; TRBD1 aligns across 8 bases. Unmatched junction bases numbered 11, after V lost 7 bases and J lost 9 bases. The CDR3 has 14 residues. Germline V gene data show CDR1 as SNHLY and CDR2 as FYNNEI. For the CDR3, the DNA is TGTGCCAGCACCACAACAGGGGGAGGTAGGCCCCAGCATTTT. It codes for CASTTTGGGRPQHF.

This clone was seen just once. V and J are TRBV9 and TRBJ2-2, with D possibly TRBD1 on 6 matching bases. The V end was cut by 4 bases, the J end by 5 bases, with 15 bases between. The V gene's germline CDR1 is SGDLS and CDR2 YYNGEE. The CDR3 is made up of 15 amino acids. CDR3 residues: CASSPGHIDTGELFF. The DNA of the CDR3 is TGTGCCAGCAGCCCGGGACATATAGATACCGGGGAGCTGTTTTTT.

The chain employs TRBV5-1 and TRBJ1-2; tentative D call: TRBD1 (5 bases). Between the trimmed V and J ends, which lost 3 bases and 8 bases, there was a span of 14 bases. CDR3 length: 13 residues. From germline, CDR1 is SGHRS and CDR2 YFSETQ. The CDR3 protein is CASSWGERLGYTF. In nucleotides, the CDR3 is TGCGCCAGCAGCTGGGGGGAAAGGCTGGGCTACACCTTC.